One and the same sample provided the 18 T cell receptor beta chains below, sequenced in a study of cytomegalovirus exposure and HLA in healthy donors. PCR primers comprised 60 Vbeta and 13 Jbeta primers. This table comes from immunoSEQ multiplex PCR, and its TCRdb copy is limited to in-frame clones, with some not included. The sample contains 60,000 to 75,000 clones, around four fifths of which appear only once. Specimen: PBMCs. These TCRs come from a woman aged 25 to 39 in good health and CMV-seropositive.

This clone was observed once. The CDR3 DNA is TGCGCCAGCAGCCAAGAGGGGGGAGCCTACGAGCAGTACTTC. Translation gives CASSQEGGAYEQYF. V gene TRBV4-3 combines with J gene TRBJ2-7; possible D gene TRBD2, 6 bases. The CDR3 covers 14 residues. Germline V gene sequence: CDR1 LGHNA, CDR2 YSLEER. V lost 0 bases and J lost 2, with 8 bases in between.

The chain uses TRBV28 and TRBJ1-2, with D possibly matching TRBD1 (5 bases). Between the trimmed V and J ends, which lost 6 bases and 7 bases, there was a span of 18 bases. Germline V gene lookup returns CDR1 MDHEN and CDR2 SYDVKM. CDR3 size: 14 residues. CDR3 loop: CASRGTGGGLGYTF. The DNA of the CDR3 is TGTGCCAGCAGGGGGACTGGTGGAGGCCTTGGCTACACCTTC.

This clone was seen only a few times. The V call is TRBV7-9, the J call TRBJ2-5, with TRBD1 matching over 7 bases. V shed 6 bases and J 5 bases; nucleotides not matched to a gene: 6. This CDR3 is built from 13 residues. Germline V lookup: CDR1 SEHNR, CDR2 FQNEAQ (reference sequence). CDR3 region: CASSQGGWETQYF. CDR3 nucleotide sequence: TGTGCCAGCAGTCAAGGGGGCTGGGAGACCCAGTACTTC.

Here the CDR3 reads CASRGSGSREQFF. The CDR3 nucleotides read TGTGCCAGCAGGGGTAGCGGGAGCAGGGAGCAGTTCTTC. The chain recombines TRBV25-1 with TRBJ2-1, with 9 bases aligning to TRBD2. With V trimmed by 6 bases and J by 10 bases, 7 bases remained unmatched. Germline loops: CDR1 MGHDK, CDR2 SYGVNS. This CDR3 comprises 13 residues.

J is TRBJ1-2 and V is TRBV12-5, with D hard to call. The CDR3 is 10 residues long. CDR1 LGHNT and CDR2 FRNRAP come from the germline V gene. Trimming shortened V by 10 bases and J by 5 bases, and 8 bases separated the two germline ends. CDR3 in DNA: TGTGCTAATTATAAATATGGCTACACCTTC. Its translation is CANYKYGYTF.

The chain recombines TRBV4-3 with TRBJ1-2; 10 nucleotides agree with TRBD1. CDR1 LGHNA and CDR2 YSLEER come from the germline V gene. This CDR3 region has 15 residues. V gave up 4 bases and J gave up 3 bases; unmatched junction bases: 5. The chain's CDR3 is CASSPGQGPDYGYTF. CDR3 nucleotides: TGCGCCAGCAGCCCGGGACAGGGGCCTGACTATGGCTACACCTTC.

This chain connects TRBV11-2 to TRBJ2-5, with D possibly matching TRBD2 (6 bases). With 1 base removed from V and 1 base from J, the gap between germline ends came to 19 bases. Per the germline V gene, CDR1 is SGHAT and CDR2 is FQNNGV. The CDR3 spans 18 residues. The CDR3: CASSLGTTMLAIQETQYF. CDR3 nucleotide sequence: TGTGCCAGCAGCTTAGGAACGACCATGCTAGCGATCCAAGAGACCCAGTACTTC.

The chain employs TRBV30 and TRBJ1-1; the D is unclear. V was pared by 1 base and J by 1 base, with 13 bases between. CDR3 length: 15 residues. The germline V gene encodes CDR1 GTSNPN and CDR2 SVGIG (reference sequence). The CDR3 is CAWSALTGWNTEAFF. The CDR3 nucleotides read TGTGCCTGGAGTGCCCTGACGGGATGGAACACTGAAGCTTTCTTT.

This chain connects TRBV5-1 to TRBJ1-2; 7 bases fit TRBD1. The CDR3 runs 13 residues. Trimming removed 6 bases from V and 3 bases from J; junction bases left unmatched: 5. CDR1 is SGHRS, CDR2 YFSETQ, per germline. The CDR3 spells CASNRDRDYGYTF. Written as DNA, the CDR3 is TGCGCCAGCAATCGGGACAGAGACTATGGCTACACCTTC.

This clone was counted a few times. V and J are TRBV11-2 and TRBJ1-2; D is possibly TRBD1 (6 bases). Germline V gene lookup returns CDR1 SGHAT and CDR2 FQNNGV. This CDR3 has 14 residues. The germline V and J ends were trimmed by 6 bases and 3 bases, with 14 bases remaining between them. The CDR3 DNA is TGTGCCAGCAGTCATGCCGACAGGCACTATGGCTACACCTTC. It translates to CASSHADRHYGYTF.

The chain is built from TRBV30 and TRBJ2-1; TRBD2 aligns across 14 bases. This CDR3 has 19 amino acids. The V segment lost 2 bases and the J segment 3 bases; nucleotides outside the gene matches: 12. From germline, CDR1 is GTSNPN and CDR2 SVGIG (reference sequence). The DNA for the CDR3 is TGTGCCTGGAGTCTTGGACTAGCGGGAGGCGGTGCCCACTACAATGAGCAGTTCTTC. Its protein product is CAWSLGLAGGGAHYNEQFF.

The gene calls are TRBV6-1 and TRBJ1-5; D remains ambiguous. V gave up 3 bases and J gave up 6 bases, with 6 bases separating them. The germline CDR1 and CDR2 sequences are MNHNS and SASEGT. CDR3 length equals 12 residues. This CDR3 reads CASSDLSQPQHF. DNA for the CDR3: TGTGCCAGCAGTGATCTGAGTCAGCCCCAGCATTTT.

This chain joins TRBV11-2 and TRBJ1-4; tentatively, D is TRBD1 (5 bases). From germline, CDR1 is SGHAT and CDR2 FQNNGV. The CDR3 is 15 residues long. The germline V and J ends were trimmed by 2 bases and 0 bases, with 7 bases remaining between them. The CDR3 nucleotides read TGTGCCAGCAGCTTAACGGGGGCAACTAATGAAAAACTGTTTTTT. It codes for CASSLTGATNEKLFF.

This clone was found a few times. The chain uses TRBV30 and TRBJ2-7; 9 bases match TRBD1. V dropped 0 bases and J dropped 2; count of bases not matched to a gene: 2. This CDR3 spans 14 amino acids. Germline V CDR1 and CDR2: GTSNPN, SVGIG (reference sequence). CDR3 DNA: TGTGCCTGGAGTGTTTGGGACAGGGCCTACGAGCAGTACTTC. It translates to CAWSVWDRAYEQYF.

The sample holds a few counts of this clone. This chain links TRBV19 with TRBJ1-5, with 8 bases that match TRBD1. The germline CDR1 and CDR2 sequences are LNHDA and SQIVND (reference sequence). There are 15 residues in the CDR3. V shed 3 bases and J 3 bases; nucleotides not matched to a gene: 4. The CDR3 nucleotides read TGTGCCAGTAGTATTAGGACAGGGCACAATCAGCCCCAGCATTTT. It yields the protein CASSIRTGHNQPQHF.

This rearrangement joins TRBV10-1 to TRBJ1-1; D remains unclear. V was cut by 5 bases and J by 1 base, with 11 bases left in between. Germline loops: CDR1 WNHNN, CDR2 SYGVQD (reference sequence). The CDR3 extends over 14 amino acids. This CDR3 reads CASSSDGRNTEAFF. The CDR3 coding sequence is TGCGCCAGCAGTTCCGACGGGAGGAACACTGAAGCTTTCTTT.

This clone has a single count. The CDR3 region has the DNA TGTGCCAGCAGTCTAGACCTGGGAGGCACAGATACGCAGTATTTT. Translation: CASSLDLGGTDTQYF. The chain joins TRBV25-1 to TRBJ2-3, with a possible D match to TRBD2 (5 bases). The germline gives CDR1 MGHDK, CDR2 SYGVNS. The CDR3 contains 15 residues. The V end was cut by 5 bases, the J end by 1 base, with 13 bases between.

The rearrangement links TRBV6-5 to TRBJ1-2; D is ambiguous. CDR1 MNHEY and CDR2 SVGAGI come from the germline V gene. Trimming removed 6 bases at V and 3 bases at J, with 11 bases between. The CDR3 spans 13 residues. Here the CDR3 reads CASRISSDYGYTF. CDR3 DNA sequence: TGTGCCAGCAGGATTAGTTCCGACTATGGCTACACCTTC.